Below, one T cell receptor beta chain is given with its context. In the study's own analysis: Scientists estimated how many nucleated cells there were by amplifying reference gene primers. Clones were sequenced by immunoSEQ multiplex PCR, and TCRdb holds only the in-frame ones, with some missing. V, J and clone size are those of that table, while D and trimming were read from the DNA. This table holds about 200,000 clones, 80% found once. The CDR3 is made up of 13 amino acids. Germline lookup yields CDR1 MNHEY and CDR2 SVGAGI. Trimming cost V 6 bases and J 8 bases; bases outside gene matches: 6. The sample belongs to a study of blood T cell repertoires in COVID-19. Study-wide context: Some COVID-19 samples were acute and others convalescent; all came from the United States, Italy and Spain. Sources were T cells, B-cell-depleted T cells, or PBMCs; the material itself was cDNA or gDNA.

V and J are TRBV6-5 and TRBJ2-1; 8 bases map to TRBD2. This receptor was identified in a woman in her sixties or seventies with acute or convalescent COVID-19. The specimen sequenced was peripheral blood. The CDR3 DNA reads TGTGCCAGCAGCGAGCGGGAGTTCTATGAGCAGTTCTTC. As protein: CASSEREFYEQFF.